The entry below describes one T cell receptor beta chain. Other DNA sequences in the sample encode the same CDR3. Per the germline V gene, CDR1 is SGHTA and CDR2 is FQGTGA. This CDR3 spans 13 amino acids. V lost 5 bases to trimming and J lost 1 base, with 8 bases between them. The treatment here: oral pan-JAK inhibitor, 5-10 mg twice daily. The sample belongs to a study of CD8+ T cells in alopecia areata. In each case, RNA was isolated and then reverse transcribed into cDNA as the sequencing template. Method: immunoSEQ multiplex PCR; TCRdb's copy keeps in-frame clones and lacks some. The profile shows roughly 110,000 clones, around 50% of them singletons.

The specimen comprised CD8+ T cells sorted from blood, sampled at week 24, from a patient treated with tofacitinib. The gene calls are TRBV7-3 and TRBJ1-1; D is undetermined. This receptor was obtained from a human donor with alopecia areata. The CDR3 DNA is TGTGCCAGCAGCCCGGGAGGGAACACTGAAGCTTTCTTT. Its protein is CASSPGGNTEAFF.